Presented here are 4 T cell receptor beta chains from one specimen sequenced in a study of blood T cell repertoires in COVID-19. Generated by immunoSEQ multiplex PCR, the TCRdb table keeps only in-frame clones and is missing some. The sample yields 250,000 to 300,000 clones, approximately 87% seen once. The sequenced material came from peripheral blood. Receptors originate from a woman in her 30s with COVID-19, enrolled during active disease.

DNA for the CDR3: TGCGCCAGCAGCAAGCAGCGCTCCTACAATGAGCAGTTCTTC. Its protein product is CASSKQRSYNEQFF. This chain joins TRBV5-1 and TRBJ2-1, with unresolved D. The germline V gene has CDR1 SGHRS and CDR2 YFSETQ. Between the trimmed V and J ends, which lost 4 bases and 0 bases, there was a span of 8 bases. The CDR3 has 14 amino acids.

This sequence joins TRBV6-5 and TRBJ1-2; no firm D call. The CDR3 contains 14 residues. V gave up 5 bases and J gave up 3 bases, with 13 bases separating them. The germline V gene encodes CDR1 MNHEY and CDR2 SVGAGI. The CDR3 DNA is TGTGCCAGCAGTCGAGACCCCGCGGACTATGGCTACACCTTC. Its translation: CASSRDPADYGYTF.

This rearrangement joins TRBV4-2 to TRBJ1-1, with D perhaps matching TRBD1 (6 bases). The CDR3 spans 12 residues. Trimming took off 3 bases at V and 8 bases at J, with 10 bases between the two ends. Per germline, CDR1 LGHNA and CDR2 YNFKEQ. CDR3 bases: TGTGCCAGCAGCCATACGCAGGGGGAAGCTTTCTTT. Its translation is CASSHTQGEAFF.

V usage is TRBV19 and J usage is TRBJ1-2; the D gene is possibly TRBD1 (6 bases). V was cut by 3 bases and J by 6 bases, with 17 bases left in between. The CDR3 runs to 15 residues. Germline V lookup: CDR1 LNHDA, CDR2 SQIVND (reference sequence). The CDR3: CASSIISAGTNGYTF. As DNA, the CDR3 is TGTGCCAGTAGTATCATAAGCGCCGGGACAAATGGCTACACCTTC.